This T cell receptor (beta chain) appears in the sequencing data of a study of control samples from healthy donors and cancer patients. Germline V gene data show CDR1 as LGHDT and CDR2 as YNNKEL (reference sequence). The V and J ends lost 1 base and 0 bases respectively, with 10 bases between them. The CDR3 is 16 residues long. Using immunoSEQ multiplex PCR, the repertoire was profiled, and TCRdb retains in-frame clones only, with some absent. The sample holds approximately 130,000 clones, roughly 90% seen once. The V gene is TRBV3-1 (or the pseudogene TRBV3-2), the J gene TRBJ1-5; no firm D call. The specimen sequenced was blood. This clonotype was sampled from a man aged 50-60 years in good health. The CDR3 is CASSQAHTPSNQPQHF. The DNA for the CDR3 is TGTGCCAGCAGCCAAGCCCATACACCTAGCAATCAGCCCCAGCATTTT.